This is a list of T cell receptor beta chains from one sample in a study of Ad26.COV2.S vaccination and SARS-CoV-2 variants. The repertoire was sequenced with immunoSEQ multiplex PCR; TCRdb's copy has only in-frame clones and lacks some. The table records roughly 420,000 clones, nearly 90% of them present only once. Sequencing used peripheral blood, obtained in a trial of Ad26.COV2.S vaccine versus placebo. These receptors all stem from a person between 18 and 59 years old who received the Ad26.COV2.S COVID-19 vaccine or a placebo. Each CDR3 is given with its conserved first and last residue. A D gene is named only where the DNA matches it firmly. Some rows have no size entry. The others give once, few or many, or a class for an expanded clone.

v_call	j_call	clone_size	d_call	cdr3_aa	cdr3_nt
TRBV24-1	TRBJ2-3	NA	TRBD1	CATSDSRQGENTDTQYF	TGTGCCACCAGTGACAGTAGACAGGGGGAAAACACAGATACGCAGTATTTT
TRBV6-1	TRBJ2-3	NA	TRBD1	CASSEPVRGFADTQYF	TGTGCCAGCAGTGAACCCGTCAGGGGGTTTGCAGATACGCAGTATTTT
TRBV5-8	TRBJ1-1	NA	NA	CASRLGAEAFF	TGTGCCAGCAGATTGGGCGCGGAAGCTTTCTTT
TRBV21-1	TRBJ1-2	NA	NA	CASSKGNAWYGYTF	TGTGCCAGCAGCAAAGGAAACGCGTGGTATGGCTACACCTTC
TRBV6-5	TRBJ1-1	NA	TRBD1	CASRQGGTEAFF	TGTGCCAGCAGACAGGGGGGTACTGAAGCTTTCTTT
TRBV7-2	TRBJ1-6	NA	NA	CASSLAGEYSPLHF	TGTGCCAGCAGCTTAGCGGGGGAGTACTCACCCCTCCACTTT
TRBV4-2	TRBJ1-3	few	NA	CASSHDRRRSSGNTIYF	TGTGCCAGCAGCCATGACCGACGCAGGAGCTCTGGAAACACCATATATTTT
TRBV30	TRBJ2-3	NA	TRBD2	CAWSWGSGGATDTQYF	TGTGCCTGGAGTTGGGGAAGCGGGGGGGCCACAGATACGCAGTATTTT
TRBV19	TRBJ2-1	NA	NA	CASSITASPGDEQFF	TGTGCCAGTAGTATTACGGCATCTCCTGGGGATGAGCAGTTCTTC
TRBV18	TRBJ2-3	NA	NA	CASSPPFDTDTQYF	TGTGCCAGCTCACCACCCTTTGACACAGATACGCAGTATTTT
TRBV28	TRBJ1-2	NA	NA	CASSSPGPSYGYTF	TGTGCCAGCAGTTCCCCCGGACCGAGCTATGGCTACACCTTC
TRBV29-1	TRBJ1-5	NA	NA	CSVQGTRDQPQHF	TGCAGCGTTCAAGGGACCCGGGATCAGCCCCAGCATTTT
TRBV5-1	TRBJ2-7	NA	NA	CASSLVGAHPYEQYF	TGCGCCAGCAGCTTGGTGGGGGCCCATCCCTACGAGCAGTACTTC
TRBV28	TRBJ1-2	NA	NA	CASSLWNGWNYGYTF	TGTGCCAGCAGTTTATGGAATGGGTGGAACTATGGCTACACCTTC
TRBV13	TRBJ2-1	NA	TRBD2	CASSGTGTSGGASYNEQFF	TGTGCCAGCAGCGGTACCGGGACTAGCGGGGGGGCCTCCTACAATGAGCAGTTCTTC
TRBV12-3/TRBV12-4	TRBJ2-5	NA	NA	CASRETVLKTQYF	TGTGCCAGCAGGGAGACCGTCCTAAAGACCCAGTACTTC
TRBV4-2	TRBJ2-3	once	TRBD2	CASSRRLAGTVVTDTQYF	TGTGCCAGCAGCCGCCGACTAGCGGGGACGGTGGTAACAGATACGCAGTATTTT
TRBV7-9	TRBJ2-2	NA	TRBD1	CASSLGRYLGQSNTGELFF	TGTGCCAGCAGCTTAGGTCGTTATCTGGGACAGTCGAACACCGGGGAGCTGTTTTTT
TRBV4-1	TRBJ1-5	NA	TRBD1	CASSHQTGGASQPQHF	TGCGCCAGCAGCCACCAGACAGGGGGCGCGTCTCAGCCCCAGCATTTT
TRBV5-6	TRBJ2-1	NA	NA	CASSWGSSEQFF	TGTGCCAGCAGCTGGGGGAGTTCCGAGCAGTTCTTC
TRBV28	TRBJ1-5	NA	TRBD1	CASELTGGVSQPQHF	TGTGCCAGCGAACTAACAGGGGGCGTGAGTCAGCCCCAGCATTTT
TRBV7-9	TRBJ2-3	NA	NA	CASSFGGGTQYF	TGTGCCAGCAGCTTCGGTGGGGGTACGCAGTATTTT
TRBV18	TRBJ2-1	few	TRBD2	CASSPHRLGSGRVNEQFF	TGTGCCAGCTCACCACACCGGCTGGGGAGCGGGAGGGTCAATGAGCAGTTCTTC
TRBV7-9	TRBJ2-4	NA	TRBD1	CASSLDRVINIQYF	TGTGCCAGCAGTCTTGACAGGGTCATAAACATTCAGTACTTC
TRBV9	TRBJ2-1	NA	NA	CASSVEDEQFF	TGTGCCAGCAGCGTCGAAGATGAGCAGTTCTTC
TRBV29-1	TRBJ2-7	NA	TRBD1	CSVRDRRSSYEQYF	TGCAGCGTCAGGGACAGGAGGAGCTCCTACGAGCAGTACTTC
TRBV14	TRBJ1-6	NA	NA	CASSSGNYSPLHF	TGTGCCAGCAGCTCAGGGAATTATTCACCCCTCCACTTT
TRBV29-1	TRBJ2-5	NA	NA	CSVEAGIQETQYF	TGCAGCGTTGAAGCGGGGATCCAAGAGACCCAGTACTTC
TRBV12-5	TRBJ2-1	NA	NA	CASGSYTSLNEQFF	TGTGCTAGTGGTTCCTACACTAGTCTTAATGAGCAGTTCTTC
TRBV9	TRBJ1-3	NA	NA	CASSVEERYSGNTIYF	TGTGCCAGCAGCGTAGAGGAACGGTACTCTGGAAACACCATATATTTT
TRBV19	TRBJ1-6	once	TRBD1	CASSWGTGGNSPLHF	TGTGCCAGTAGTTGGGGGACAGGAGGTAATTCACCCCTCCACTTT
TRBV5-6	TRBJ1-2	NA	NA	CASSLGGGANYGYTF	TGTGCCAGCAGCTTGGGCGGGGGGGCTAACTATGGCTACACCTTC
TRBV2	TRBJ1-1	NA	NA	CASSGQVGDLAEAFF	TGTGCCAGCAGTGGGCAGGTAGGGGACTTGGCTGAAGCTTTCTTT
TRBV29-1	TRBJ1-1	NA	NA	CSVRTGFMNTEAFF	TGCAGCGTACGAACCGGGTTCATGAACACTGAAGCTTTCTTT
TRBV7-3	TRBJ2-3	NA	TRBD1	CASSFTGGTDTQYF	TGTGCCAGCAGCTTTACAGGGGGCACAGATACGCAGTATTTT
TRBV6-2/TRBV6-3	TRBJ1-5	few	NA	CASSYIPGSTPQHF	TGTGCCAGCAGTTACATTCCGGGATCCACGCCCCAGCATTTT
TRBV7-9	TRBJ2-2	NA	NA	CASSLEFGQTNTGELFF	TGTGCCAGCAGCTTAGAATTTGGGCAGACGAACACCGGGGAGCTGTTTTTT
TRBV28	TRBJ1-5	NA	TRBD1	CASSLRGTNQPQHF	TGTGCCAGCAGTCTCAGGGGGACCAATCAGCCCCAGCATTTT
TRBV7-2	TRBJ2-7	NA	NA	CASSLYPSTYEQYF	TGTGCCAGCAGCTTATATCCTAGCACCTACGAGCAGTACTTC